This is a list of T cell receptor beta chains from one sample in a study of response to subunit inactivated influenza vaccine. MiXCR, run by TCRdb on the RT-PCR reads, gives a single entry per CDR3 protein. The sample lists approximately 520,000 distinct CDR3 sequences; more than 15% were seen once. The sequencing used CD4+ T cells sorted from PBMCs, collected about 24 months after vaccination. These TCRs come from a man in his fifties or sixties who received an inactivated influenza vaccine. Both conserved end residues are part of each CDR3. A D gene is named only where the DNA matches it firmly. The size field is filled for only some rows; it gives once, few, many or a size class.

V gene	clone size	D gene	J gene	CDR3 DNA	CDR3 protein
TRBV10-3	NA	TRBD2	TRBJ2-1	TGTGCCATCAGCGGACCGGGGACTAGCGGGAAGAAATACAATGAGCAGTTCTTC	CAISGPGTSGKKYNEQFF
TRBV19	NA	TRBD1	TRBJ1-5	TGTGCCACCTCTAGAGGACAGGGGGCGAGAAAGCCCCAGCATTTT	CATSRGQGARKPQHF
TRBV6-2/TRBV6-3	NA	TRBD2	TRBJ2-5	TGTGCCAGCAGTGGCGGGAGCGGGCGGGAGACCCAGTACTTC	CASSGGSGRETQYF
TRBV15	few	TRBD1	TRBJ2-7	TGTGCCACCAGCAGAGGTGGACAGGGCTCCTACGAGCAGTACTTC	CATSRGGQGSYEQYF
TRBV27	NA	NA	TRBJ2-4	TGTGCCAGCACCCCACCTCAAAACATTCAGTACTTC	CASTPPQNIQYF
TRBV6-5	many	NA	TRBJ1-6	TGTGCCAGCAGTTACTCCCGGGGGTCACCCCTCCACTTT	CASSYSRGSPLHF
TRBV6-1	few	TRBD2	TRBJ2-3	TGTGCCACCCTGTCGGGGGGAGTTGGAGATACGCAGTATTTT	CATLSGGVGDTQYF
TRBV24-1	many	TRBD1	TRBJ2-7	TGTGCCACCAGTGATGACAGGGGCTACGAGCAGTACTTC	CATSDDRGYEQYF
TRBV20-1	once	TRBD1	TRBJ1-2	TGCAGTGCTAGTAGACTCCAGGGGGTCCCTCTCTATGGCTACACCTTC	CSASRLQGVPLYGYTF
TRBV29-1	NA	NA	TRBJ2-7	TGCAGCGTTGAATTCCAGGGACAAAGCTCCTACGAGCAGTACTTC	CSVEFQGQSSYEQYF
TRBV9	many	NA	TRBJ2-7	TGTGCCAGCAGCGTAGGTCGAGGGGAGCACGAGCAGTACTTC	CASSVGRGEHEQYF
TRBV28	NA	TRBD2	TRBJ2-1	TGTGCCAGCATCCCGGCGACTAGCGGGAGCTCGCAGTTCTTC	CASIPATSGSSQFF
TRBV20-1	few	TRBD2	TRBJ2-1	TGCAGTGCTAGACAGGCTAGCGGGGGGACCGAGCAGTTCTTC	CSARQASGGTEQFF
TRBV10-2	NA	NA	TRBJ1-6	TGCGCCAGCAGTGAAGCGAGCTCCTATAATTCACCCCTCCACTTT	CASSEASSYNSPLHF
TRBV10-3	NA	NA	TRBJ2-7	TGTGCCATCAGTGAGTCCCAGGTCCCTCTGGGCGAGCAGTACTTC	CAISESQVPLGEQYF
TRBV6-1	NA	TRBD2	TRBJ2-2	TGTGCCAGCAGACGGGGGGGAGTAAGCACCGGGGAGCTGTTTTTT	CASRRGGVSTGELFF
TRBV7-9	few	NA	TRBJ2-7	TGTGCCAGCAGCCGGGACGGCTCCTACGAGCAGTACTTC	CASSRDGSYEQYF
TRBV7-2	few	NA	TRBJ2-5	TGTGCCAGCAGCTTAGTGGTAGGGTGGAGGGAGACCCAGTACTTC	CASSLVVGWRETQYF
TRBV6-1	NA	NA	TRBJ2-2	TGTGCCAGCATCGAGGCGAACACCGGGGAGCTGTTTTTT	CASIEANTGELFF
TRBV7-8	NA	NA	TRBJ2-1	TGTGCCAGCAGCCCAAGGACTTCCAATGAGCAGTTCTTC	CASSPRTSNEQFF
TRBV4-3	few	NA	TRBJ1-1	TGCGCCAGCAGCCACCTGCAAGACAGGTCCTCTACTGAAGCTTTCTTT	CASSHLQDRSSTEAFF
TRBV6-2/TRBV6-3	many	NA	TRBJ2-1	TGTGCCAGCAGTTACGGGTCAGGTTCGTACAATGAGCAGTTCTTC	CASSYGSGSYNEQFF
TRBV11-2	few	TRBD1	TRBJ2-2	TGTGCCAGCAGCGCCTGGACAGGGAACACCGGGGAGCTGTTTTTT	CASSAWTGNTGELFF